This section outlines one T cell receptor beta chain sequence together with its context. Genomic DNA in a quantity of roughly 2.2 micrograms was derived from cryopreserved PBMCs for TCR beta libraries. The CDR3 runs to 16 residues. With 0 bases removed from V and 3 bases from J, the gap between germline ends came to 17 bases. Germline assignment: CDR1 GTSNPN and CDR2 SVGIG (reference sequence). Assay: immunoSEQ multiplex PCR; the TCRdb copy retains only in-frame clones and omits some. In the table there are approximately 53,000 clones, 70% to 90% of which are singletons. The data are from a study of cytotoxic CD8 clonotypes in ibrutinib-treated CLL. Looking at the study overall: Roughly 25 partial and 2 complete responses; at median 68 months, approximately 14 remitted, roughly 12 progressed.

The source of this sequence is a human donor with chronic lymphocytic leukemia. Sequenced material: PBMCs, taken after 24 months of ibrutinib treatment. The chain joins TRBV30 to TRBJ1-2; the D is unclear. CDR3 sequence reads: CAWSVSGEALYYGYTF. The CDR3 DNA is TGTGCCTGGAGTGTTTCCGGGGAAGCTCTCTACTATGGCTACACCTTC.